A selection of T cell receptor beta chains follows, all from one sample in a study of CD8+ T cells in alopecia areata. Some clones are missing from TCRdb's copy, which holds only in-frame ones; the method was immunoSEQ multiplex PCR. This sample has roughly 210,000 clones; roughly 40% occur once, and the top ten carry approximately 2.9%. Sequencing used CD4+ T cells sorted from blood, obtained at roughly week 36, from a patient treated with tofacitinib. These receptors were collected from a human donor with alopecia areata. Both conserved end residues are trimmed from each CDR3. The order of the fields is CDR3 length, V gene, CDR3 protein.

13	TRBV10-3	AISAVGNGNQPQH
9	TRBV29-1	SSHRGETQY
10	TRBV29-1	SVERGTGELF
11	TRBV7-9	ASSLAETDTQY
14	TRBV7-8	ASSRSARGSDYGYT
13	TRBV4-2	ASSQGDGHSYEQY
13	TRBV4-2	ASSQGREGTDTQY
16	TRBV11-2	ASSLAPGQGTKANVLT
13	TRBV7-9	ASSLFQPALGGYT
13	TRBV7-2	ASSLESGSPYEQY
11	TRBV29-1	SVEVSLGDTQY
12	TRBV7-2	ASSLGLSTDTQY
16	TRBV15	ATSRPVGLSRAKNIQY
9	TRBV20-1	SALGDTEAF
10	TRBV4-1	ASSQDVLGQF
9	TRBV7-9	ASSLSEKLF
13	TRBV27	ASSLSPRVRYEQY
13	TRBV6-5	ASSYTPNSGGEQY
11	TRBV9	ASSRDLNTEAF
14	TRBV11-3	ASSLGGQSGSKPQH
12	TRBV29-1	SVEVRSGWIEAF
13	TRBV7-3	ASSQLAGGRETQY
13	TRBV6-5	ASSRRDGVNHWEY
13	TRBV4-1	ASSQDLFPANVLT
13	TRBV29-1	SVEALTAKGNEQF
10	TRBV15	ATSSLDNEQF
14	TRBV7-2	ASSVGLAGKGYEQF
15	TRBV19	ASSSPSSGTPRETQY
12	TRBV2	ASSGGQAWETQY
14	TRBV29-1	SVVKMVGHSYNEQF
18	TRBV27	ASSPTGTGVPSSGANVLT